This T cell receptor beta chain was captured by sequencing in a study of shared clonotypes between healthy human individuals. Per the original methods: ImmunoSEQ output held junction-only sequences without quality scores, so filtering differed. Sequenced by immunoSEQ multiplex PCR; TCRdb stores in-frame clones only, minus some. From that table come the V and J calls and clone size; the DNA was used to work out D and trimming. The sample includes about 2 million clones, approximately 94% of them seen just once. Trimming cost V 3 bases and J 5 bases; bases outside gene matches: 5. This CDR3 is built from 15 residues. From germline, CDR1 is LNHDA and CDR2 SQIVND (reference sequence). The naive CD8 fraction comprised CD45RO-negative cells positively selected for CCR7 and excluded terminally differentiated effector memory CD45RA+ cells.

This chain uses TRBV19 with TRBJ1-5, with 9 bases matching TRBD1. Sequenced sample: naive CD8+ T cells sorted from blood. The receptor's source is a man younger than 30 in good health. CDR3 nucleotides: TGTGCCAGTAGTATTCCGGGACAGGGCTATCAGCCCCAGCATTTT. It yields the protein CASSIPGQGYQPQHF.